This passage covers 17 T cell receptor beta chains from one sample sequenced in a study of blood T cells in healthy people across ages. It was with a sample-barcoded 5' primer and a J-beta primer mix that a second PCR of about 6 to 12 cycles was run. TCRdb re-called the 5' RACE reads with MiXCR, one entry per CDR3 protein. The table shows more than 1 million distinct CDR3 sequences, with roughly 45% occurring only once. Sequences were obtained from blood. Source of these receptors: a woman aged 55 to 70 in good health.

V and J are TRBV5-1 and TRBJ2-3; TRBD2 aligns across 13 bases. J lost 4 bases, V lost 4 bases, and 12 bases had no gene match. Germline V lookup: CDR1 SGHRS, CDR2 YFSETQ. CDR3 length: 18 residues. CDR3 nucleotide sequence: TGCGCCAGCAGCCGTAGACTAGCGGGAGGCCGCCCCGCAGATACGCAGTATTTT. Translated: CASSRRLAGGRPADTQYF. Based on the CDR3 plus reference TRBV5-1 and TRBJ2-3, the full variable domain is KAGVTQTPRYLIKTRGQQVTLSCSPISGHRSVSWYQQTPGQGLQFLFEYFSETQRNKGNFPGRFSGRQFSNSRSEMNVSTLELGDSALYLCASSRRLAGGRPADTQYFGPGTRLTVL.

V and J are TRBV2 and TRBJ2-7; no firm D call. The CDR3 runs 12 residues. V gave up 2 bases and J gave up 5 bases, with 7 bases separating them. Germline assignment: CDR1 SNHLY and CDR2 FYNNEI. The CDR3, as DNA: TGTGCCAGCAGTGAATTCCGGGACGAGCAGTACTTC. As protein: CASSEFRDEQYF.

V gene TRBV5-1 combines with J gene TRBJ1-4; weak D call: TRBD1 (6 bases). The germline V gene encodes CDR1 SGHRS and CDR2 YFSETQ. The CDR3 runs to 13 residues. Deletions cut 0 bases from V and 8 bases from J, with 8 bases between. DNA for the CDR3: TGCGCCAGCAGCTTGGGGACAGCAGAAAAACTGTTTTTT. Translating gives CASSLGTAEKLFF.

In its sample, this clonotype was seen once. This chain joins TRBV27 and TRBJ2-1, with 12 nucleotides matching TRBD2. The tail of the sequence fits TRBJ2-7 better, so the J call may be wrong. Germline V gives CDR1 MNHEY, CDR2 SMNVEV (reference sequence). CDR3 length equals 19 residues. Written as DNA, the CDR3 is TGTGCCAGCCGTCCGGAGGGACTAGCGGGCCGGAGCTCCTACAATGAGCAGTACTTC. Encoded protein: CASRPEGLAGRSSYNEQYF.

V and J are TRBV27 and TRBJ1-2, with a weak D call TRBD1 (6 bases). Germline loops: CDR1 MNHEY, CDR2 SMNVEV (reference sequence). The CDR3 extends over 15 amino acids. V was shortened by 4 bases and J by 2 bases, with 14 bases between the two germline ends. CDR3 sequence (DNA): TGTGCCAGCAGTTCAAACAGGGTGACGAACTATGGCTACACCTTC. This encodes CASSSNRVTNYGYTF.

This clonotype came up many times. The V call is TRBV20-1, the J call TRBJ2-5, with TRBD2 as a possible D gene (6 bases). V was trimmed by 1 base and J by 5 bases, leaving 11 bases between them. There are 13 residues in the CDR3. From germline, CDR1 is DFQATT and CDR2 SNEGSKA (reference sequence). CDR3 sequence reads: CSARAAGLETQYF. In nucleotides, the CDR3 is TGCAGTGCTAGAGCGGCGGGGTTGGAGACCCAGTACTTC.

This rearrangement joins TRBV2 to TRBJ2-5, with 8 bases that match TRBD2. V was clipped by 7 bases and J by 11 bases; unmatched bases: 24. Germline CDR1 and CDR2: SNHLY and FYNNEI. The CDR3 has 17 residues. CDR3 amino acids: CASIPSGSSRGYNEQYF. The CDR3 bases are TGTGCCAGCATCCCTAGCGGGTCCAGTCGCGGCTACAATGAGCAGTACTTC.

This chain connects TRBV6-2 or TRBV6-3 to TRBJ2-7, with D uncertain. The V end was cut by 3 bases, the J end by 7 bases, with 10 bases between. Germline CDR1 is MNHEY and CDR2 is SVGEGT. This CDR3 has 12 residues. CDR3 protein: CASSYGKWEQYF. The CDR3 DNA sequence: TGTGCCAGCAGTTATGGAAAGTGGGAGCAGTACTTC.

This clonotype was observed a few times. The chain is built from TRBV20-1 and TRBJ2-7; D not certain. V was trimmed by 1 base and J by 0 bases, leaving 10 bases between them. Germline V gene sequence: CDR1 DFQATT, CDR2 SNEGSKA (reference sequence). This CDR3 contains 14 residues. CDR3 bases: TGCAGTGCTAGAGGCGTGGGTACCTCCTACGAGCAGTACTTC. Its translation: CSARGVGTSYEQYF.

The chain is built from TRBV24-1 and TRBJ2-3; D unclear. Deletions cut 7 bases from V and 3 bases from J, with 7 bases between. The V gene's germline CDR1 is KGHDR and CDR2 SFDVKD. This CDR3 contains 12 residues. DNA of the CDR3: TGTGCCACCAGAAGCGCAACAGATACGCAGTATTTT. It codes for CATRSATDTQYF.

Remarks on this clonotype: A much bigger clone sits one base away, suggesting this may be a read error. This chain links TRBV29-1 with TRBJ2-3; no firm D call. Per germline, CDR1 SQVTM and CDR2 ANQGSEA. The length of the CDR3 is 13 residues. CDR3 nucleotide sequence: TGCAGCGGTGAACTCCCGTTCACAGATACGCAGTATTTT. Translation: CSGELPFTDTQYF.

This clonotype has a handful of counts. This chain uses TRBV29-1 with TRBJ2-7, with D hard to call. The CDR3 spans 11 residues. Germline V gene data show CDR1 as SQVTM and CDR2 as ANQGSEA. The V gene lost 4 bases and the J gene lost 4 bases, with 8 bases spanning the gap. Written as DNA, the CDR3 is TGCAGCGTTGTTGAGGTGTACGAGCAGTACTTC. It codes for CSVVEVYEQYF.

This clonotype was found many times. The DNA of the CDR3 is TGTGCCAGCAGCCAAGGGACTAGTGCGTACGAGCAGTACTTC. Translating it yields CASSQGTSAYEQYF. The chain is built from TRBV3-1 and TRBJ2-7, with 7 positions matching TRBD2. The CDR3 extends over 14 amino acids. V shed 1 base and J 4 bases; nucleotides not matched to a gene: 4. The germline V gene encodes CDR1 LGHDT and CDR2 YNNKEL (reference sequence).

V usage is TRBV27 and J usage is TRBJ2-3; D perhaps matches TRBD2 (6 bases). There are 14 residues in the CDR3. CDR1 is MNHEY, CDR2 SMNVEV, per germline (reference sequence). Trimming removed 8 bases at V and 1 base at J, with 13 bases between. The CDR3, as DNA: TGTGCCAGCCGGAAAGCGGGCGGCACAGATACGCAGTATTTT. Encoded protein: CASRKAGGTDTQYF.

The chain is built from TRBV27 and TRBJ1-5, with D possibly being TRBD1 (5 bases). Looked up from germline, CDR1 is MNHEY and CDR2 is SMNVEV (reference sequence). The V and J ends lost 4 bases and 2 bases respectively, with 9 bases between them. The length of the CDR3 is 14 residues. The CDR3 nucleotides are TGTGCCAGCAGTTACGGGGGGGGCAATCAGCCCCAGCATTTT. Translating it yields CASSYGGGNQPQHF.

This clonotype was detected a few times. CDR3 nucleotides: TGTGCCAGCAGCGCTCTTAGCGGAACGCAGTATTTT. This translates into CASSALSGTQYF. The rearrangement uses TRBV11-2 and TRBJ2-3; D is possibly TRBD2 (6 bases). The CDR3 sequence is 12 residues long. The germline V gene has CDR1 SGHAT and CDR2 FQNNGV. Trimming took off 5 bases at V and 9 bases at J, with 12 bases between the two ends.

Only a few counts were recorded for this clonotype. This chain joins TRBV11-2 and TRBJ2-1; 7 nucleotides match TRBD2. Germline V gene lookup returns CDR1 SGHAT and CDR2 FQNNGV. V gave up 7 bases and J gave up 5 bases; unmatched junction bases: 8. The length of the CDR3 is 14 residues. This CDR3 is CASTWAGEHNEQFF. Written as DNA, the CDR3 is TGTGCCAGCACCTGGGCGGGAGAACACAATGAGCAGTTCTTC. Full variable domain (rest looked up from reference TRBV11-2 and TRBJ2-1): EAGVAQSPRYKIIEKRQSVAFWCNPISGHATLYWYQQILGQGPKLLIQFQNNGVVDDSQLPKDRFSAERLKGVDSTLKIQPAKLEDSAVYLCASTWAGEHNEQFFGPGTRLTVL.